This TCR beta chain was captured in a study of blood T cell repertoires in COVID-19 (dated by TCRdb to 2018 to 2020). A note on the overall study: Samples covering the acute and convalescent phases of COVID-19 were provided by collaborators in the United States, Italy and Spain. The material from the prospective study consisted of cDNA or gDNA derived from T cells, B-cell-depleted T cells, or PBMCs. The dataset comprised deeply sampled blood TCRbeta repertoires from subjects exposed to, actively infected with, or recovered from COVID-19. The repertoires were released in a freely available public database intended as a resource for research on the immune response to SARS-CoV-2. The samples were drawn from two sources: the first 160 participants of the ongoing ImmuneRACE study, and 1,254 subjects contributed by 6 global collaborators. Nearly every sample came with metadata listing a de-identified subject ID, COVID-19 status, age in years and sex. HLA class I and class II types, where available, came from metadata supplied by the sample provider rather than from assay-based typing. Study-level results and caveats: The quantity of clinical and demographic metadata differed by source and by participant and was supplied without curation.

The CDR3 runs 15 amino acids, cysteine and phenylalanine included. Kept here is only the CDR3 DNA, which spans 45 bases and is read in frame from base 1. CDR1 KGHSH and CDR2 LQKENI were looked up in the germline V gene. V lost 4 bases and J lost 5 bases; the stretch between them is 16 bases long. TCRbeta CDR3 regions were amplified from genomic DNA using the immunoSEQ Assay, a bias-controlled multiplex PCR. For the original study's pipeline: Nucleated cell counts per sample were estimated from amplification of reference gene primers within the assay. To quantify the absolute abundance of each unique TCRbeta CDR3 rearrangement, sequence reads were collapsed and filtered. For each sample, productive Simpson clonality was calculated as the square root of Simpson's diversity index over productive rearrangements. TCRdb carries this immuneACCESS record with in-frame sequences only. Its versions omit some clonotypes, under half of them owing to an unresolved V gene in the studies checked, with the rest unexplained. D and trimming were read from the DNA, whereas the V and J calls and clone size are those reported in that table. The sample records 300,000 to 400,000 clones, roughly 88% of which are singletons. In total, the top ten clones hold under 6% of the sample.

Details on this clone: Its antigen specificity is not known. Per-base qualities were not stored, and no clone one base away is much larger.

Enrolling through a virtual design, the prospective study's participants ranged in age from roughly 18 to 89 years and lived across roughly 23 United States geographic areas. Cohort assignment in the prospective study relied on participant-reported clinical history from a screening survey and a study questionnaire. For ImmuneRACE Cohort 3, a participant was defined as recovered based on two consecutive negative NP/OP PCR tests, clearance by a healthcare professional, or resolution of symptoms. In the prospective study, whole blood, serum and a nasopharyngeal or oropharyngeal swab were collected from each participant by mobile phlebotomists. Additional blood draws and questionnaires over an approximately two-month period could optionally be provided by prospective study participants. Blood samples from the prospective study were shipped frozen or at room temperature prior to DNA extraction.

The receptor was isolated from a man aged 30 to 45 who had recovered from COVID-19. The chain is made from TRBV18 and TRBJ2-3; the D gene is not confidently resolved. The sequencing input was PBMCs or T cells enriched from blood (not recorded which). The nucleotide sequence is TGTGCCAGCTCACAGAGTGTTTTAGCTGAAGATACGCAGTATTTT. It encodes CASSQSVLAEDTQYF.